This T cell receptor beta chain was retrieved from a study of shared clonotypes between healthy human individuals. In the case of this clone: Other DNA sequences of this sample code for an identical CDR3.

Sequencing was performed with immunoSEQ multiplex PCR; in TCRdb, only in-frame clones are kept and a portion is missing. The sample contains roughly 1,500,000 clones, around 98% of which appear only once. The investigators split CD4+ cells into a CD45RA+ naive subset and a CD45RA-negative memory subset. This clonotype was sampled from a man younger than 40 in good health. Sequencing was performed on naive CD4+ T cells sorted from blood. Stated subset: CD45RA+ positively selected.

The CDR3 DNA follows: TGCGCCAGCAGAGGGACGGGGAACACCGGGGAGCTGTTTTTT. Translating it yields CASRGTGNTGELFF. V and J are TRBV5-1 and TRBJ2-2; possibly TRBD1 or TRBD2 for D (5 bases each). The V gene lost 5 bases and the J gene lost 1 base, with 9 bases spanning the gap. Germline V gene data show CDR1 as SGHRS and CDR2 as YFSETQ. The CDR3 is 14 amino acids.